This TCR beta chain was captured in a study of blood T cell repertoires in COVID-19. Original analysis: Amplification with reference gene primers provided the estimates of nucleated cell counts. Clones were read by immunoSEQ multiplex PCR, and TCRdb kept only the in-frame ones, dropping some. Clone size and V and J calls were adopted from that table, with D and trimming inferred from the DNA. The sample carries roughly 200,000 clones, approximately 80% recorded once. Germline CDR1 reads SSHAT; CDR2 reads FNYEAQ (reference sequence). CDR3 size: 16 residues. While infection was still active, Seattle patients were enrolled and then followed longitudinally.

The sequencing input was peripheral blood. The V call is TRBV7-7, the J call TRBJ2-2; 14 positions match TRBD2. The receptor was isolated from a woman in her thirties or forties with COVID-19, enrolled during active disease. CDR3 DNA: TGTGCTACAGGGACTAGCGGGAGACTATACACCGGGGAGCTGTTTTTT. It specifies CATGTSGRLYTGELFF.